This T cell receptor beta chain appears in the sequencing data of a study of cytomegalovirus exposure and HLA in healthy donors. The study ran its PCR with 60 Vbeta and 13 Jbeta primers. Profiled with immunoSEQ multiplex PCR; TCRdb holds only in-frame clones, not every one. Its table lists under 200,000 clones. Looked up from germline, CDR1 is SGDLS and CDR2 is YYNGEE. V lost 4 bases and J 5 bases, leaving 13 bases between the germline ends. This CDR3 is 13 amino acids long. J is TRBJ2-7 and V is TRBV9; the D gene is possibly TRBD1 (5 bases). The receptor was isolated from a man aged 25 to 45 in good health and CMV-seronegative. The sample comprised PBMCs. The CDR3 region is CASSLTWGDEQYF. As DNA, the CDR3 is TGTGCCAGCAGCCTTACCTGGGGCGACGAGCAGTACTTC.